This TCR beta chain is drawn from a study of T cell responses to AZD1222 COVID-19 vaccine. The wider study: Timing groups of about 4 and about 12 weeks for second doses were pooled.

Trimming at V came to 3 bases and at J to 2 bases, leaving 12 bases not matched to a gene. The CDR3 loop spans 18 amino acids. In germline, CDR1 is ENHRY, CDR2 SYGVKD. Clones were read by immunoSEQ multiplex PCR, and TCRdb kept only the in-frame ones, dropping some. The sample yields about 150,000 clones, 92% seen once. Points from the study as a whole: Clonal diversity was possibly underestimated, and the donors were mostly white British, with more females. Nearly half of spike-specific TCRs reportedly go after variant regions that carry no mutations. Spike-specific TCR breadth and depth both grew after two AZD1222 doses.

This clone came up a few times. The antigen remains unidentified. The V and J genes are TRBV10-3 and TRBJ1-2; 10 bases fit TRBD1. The source is an adult in good health. Sequenced here: peripheral blood, sampled on day 0 of AZD1222 vaccination. CDR3: CAISDRGDRGQMNYGYTF. In DNA, the CDR3 is TGTGCCATCAGTGATCGGGGAGACAGGGGGCAGATGAACTATGGCTACACCTTC.